This T cell receptor (beta chain) was profiled in a study of blood T cells in healthy people across ages. This clonotype was found a few times. Using a J-beta primer mix together with a sample-barcoded 5' primer, a second PCR was run for roughly 6 to 11 cycles. Sequencing yielded, for each sample, at least 2.5 million paired-end reads carrying CDR3. In TCRdb, the 5' RACE reads were re-called with MiXCR into one record per CDR3 protein. This sample has around 620,000 distinct CDR3 sequences, with about 25% found just once. The source material was blood. The receptor was isolated from a woman in her 70s in good health.

CDR3 loop: CASSQAVLAGGVHEQYF. CDR3 nucleotides: TGTGCCAGCAGCCAAGCAGTCCTAGCGGGGGGCGTCCACGAGCAGTACTTC. The rearrangement links TRBV4-2 to TRBJ2-5; 11 nucleotides match TRBD2. The J call may be in error: the DNA end matches TRBJ2-7 better. The CDR3 length is 17 residues. The germline V gene has CDR1 LGHNA and CDR2 YNFKEQ.